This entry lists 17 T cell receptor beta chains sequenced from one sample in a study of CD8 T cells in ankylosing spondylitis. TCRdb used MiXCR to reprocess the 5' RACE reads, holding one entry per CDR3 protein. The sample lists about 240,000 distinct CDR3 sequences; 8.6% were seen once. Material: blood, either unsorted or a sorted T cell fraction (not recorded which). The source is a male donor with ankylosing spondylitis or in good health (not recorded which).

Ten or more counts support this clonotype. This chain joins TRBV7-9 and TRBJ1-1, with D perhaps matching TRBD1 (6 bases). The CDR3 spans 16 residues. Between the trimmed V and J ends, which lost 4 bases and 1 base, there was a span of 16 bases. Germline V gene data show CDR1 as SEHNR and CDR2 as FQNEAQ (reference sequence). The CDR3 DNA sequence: TGTGCCAGCAGCTCTGGACAGACGCCGAGGAACACTGAAGCTTTCTTT. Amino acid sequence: CASSSGQTPRNTEAFF. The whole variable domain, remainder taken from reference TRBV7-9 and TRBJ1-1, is DTGVSQNPRHKITKRGQNVTFRCDPISEHNRLYWYRQTLGQGPEFLTYFQNEAQLEKSRLLSDRFSAERPKGSFSTLEIQRTEQGDSAMYLCASSSGQTPRNTEAFFGQGTRLTVV.

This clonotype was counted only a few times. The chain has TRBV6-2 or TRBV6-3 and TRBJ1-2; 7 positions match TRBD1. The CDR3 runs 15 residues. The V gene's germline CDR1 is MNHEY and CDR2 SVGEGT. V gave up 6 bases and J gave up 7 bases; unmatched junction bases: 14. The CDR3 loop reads CASSPPPGQAAGYTF. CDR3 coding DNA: TGTGCCAGCAGCCCTCCTCCCGGACAGGCGGCTGGCTACACCTTC.

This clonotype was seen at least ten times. CDR3 sequence: CAWAQGIGTDTQYF. For the CDR3, the DNA is TGTGCCTGGGCCCAGGGGATCGGCACAGATACGCAGTATTTT. This chain connects TRBV30 to TRBJ2-3; D is perhaps TRBD1 (6 bases). The CDR3 length is 14 residues. V lost 5 bases, J lost 1 base, and 13 bases lay in between. Germline-derived CDR1 and CDR2 are GTSNPN and SVGIG (reference sequence). Drawing the rest from reference TRBV30 and TRBJ2-3, the complete variable domain is SQTIHQWPATLVQPVGSPLSLECTVEGTSNPNLYWYRQAAGRGLQLLFYSVGIGQISSEVPQNLSASRPQDRQFILSSKKLLLSDSGFYLCAWAQGIGTDTQYFGPGTRLTVL.

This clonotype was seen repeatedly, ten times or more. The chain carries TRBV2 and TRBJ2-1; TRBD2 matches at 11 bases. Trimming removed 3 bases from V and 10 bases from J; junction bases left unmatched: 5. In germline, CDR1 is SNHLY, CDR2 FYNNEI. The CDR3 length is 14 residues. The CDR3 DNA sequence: TGTGCCAGCAGTGAGGTAGCGGGAGGGAAGGAGCAGTTCTTC. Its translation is CASSEVAGGKEQFF.

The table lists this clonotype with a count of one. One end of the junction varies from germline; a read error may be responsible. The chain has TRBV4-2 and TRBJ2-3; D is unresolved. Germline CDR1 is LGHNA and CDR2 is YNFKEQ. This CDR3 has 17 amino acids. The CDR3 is CASSQVRTASSTDTQCF. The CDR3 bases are TGTGCCAGCAGCCAAGTAAGGACGGCCAGTAGCACAGATACGCAGTGTTTT.

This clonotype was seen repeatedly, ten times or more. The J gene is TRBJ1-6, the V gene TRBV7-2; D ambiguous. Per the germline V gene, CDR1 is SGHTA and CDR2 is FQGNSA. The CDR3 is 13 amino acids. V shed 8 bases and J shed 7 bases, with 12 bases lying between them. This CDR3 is CASGWPSNSPLHF. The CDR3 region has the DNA TGTGCCAGCGGCTGGCCCTCCAATTCACCCCTCCACTTT.

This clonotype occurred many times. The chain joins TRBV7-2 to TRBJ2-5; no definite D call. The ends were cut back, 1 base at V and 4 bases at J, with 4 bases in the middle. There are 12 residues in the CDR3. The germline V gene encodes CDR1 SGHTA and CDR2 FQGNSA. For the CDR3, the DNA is TGTGCCAGCAGCTTAGTATTAGAGACCCAGTACTTC. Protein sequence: CASSLVLETQYF. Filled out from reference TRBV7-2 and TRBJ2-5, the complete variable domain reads GAGVSQSPSNKVTEKGKDVELRCDPISGHTALYWYRQSLGQGLEFLIYFQGNSAPDKSGLPSDRFSAERTGGSVSTLTIQRTQQEDSAVYLCASSLVLETQYFGPGTRLLVL.

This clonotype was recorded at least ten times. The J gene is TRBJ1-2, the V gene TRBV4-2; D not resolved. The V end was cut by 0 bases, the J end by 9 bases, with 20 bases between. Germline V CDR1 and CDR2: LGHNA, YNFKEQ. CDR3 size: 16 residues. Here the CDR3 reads CASSQENALKGLSYTF. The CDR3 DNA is TGTGCCAGCAGCCAAGAAAATGCTCTTAAAGGTTTAAGCTACACCTTC.

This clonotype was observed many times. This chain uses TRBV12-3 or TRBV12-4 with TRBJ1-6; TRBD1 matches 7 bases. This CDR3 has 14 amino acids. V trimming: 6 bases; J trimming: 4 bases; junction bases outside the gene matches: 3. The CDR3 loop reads CASSGGQYNSPLHF. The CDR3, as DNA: TGTGCCAGCAGCGGGGGACAGTATAATTCACCCCTCCACTTT.

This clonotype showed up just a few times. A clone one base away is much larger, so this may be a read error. In nucleotides, the CDR3 is TGCGCCAGCAGCCAAGTGGGGAACTTCTATGGCTACCCCTTC. Translation: CASSQVGNFYGYPF. This chain links TRBV4-1 with TRBJ1-2; D ambiguous. The germline V gene has CDR1 MGHRA and CDR2 YSYEKL. CDR3 length equals 14 residues.

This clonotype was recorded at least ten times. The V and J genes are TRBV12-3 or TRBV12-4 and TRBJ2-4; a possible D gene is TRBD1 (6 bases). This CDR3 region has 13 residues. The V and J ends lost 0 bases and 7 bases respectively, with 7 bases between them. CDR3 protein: CASSLARGNIQYF. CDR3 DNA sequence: TGTGCCAGCAGTTTAGCCAGGGGCAACATTCAGTACTTC.

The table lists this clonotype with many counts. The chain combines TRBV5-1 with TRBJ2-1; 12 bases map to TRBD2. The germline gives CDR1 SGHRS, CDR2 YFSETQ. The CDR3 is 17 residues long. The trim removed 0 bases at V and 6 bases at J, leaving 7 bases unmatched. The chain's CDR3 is CASSLAPGLAGSNEQFF. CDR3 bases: TGCGCCAGCAGCTTGGCCCCTGGACTAGCGGGGAGCAATGAGCAGTTCTTC. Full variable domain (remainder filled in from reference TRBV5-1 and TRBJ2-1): KAGVTQTPRYLIKTRGQQVTLSCSPISGHRSVSWYQQTPGQGLQFLFEYFSETQRNKGNFPGRFSGRQFSNSRSEMNVSTLELGDSALYLCASSLAPGLAGSNEQFFGPGTRLTVL.

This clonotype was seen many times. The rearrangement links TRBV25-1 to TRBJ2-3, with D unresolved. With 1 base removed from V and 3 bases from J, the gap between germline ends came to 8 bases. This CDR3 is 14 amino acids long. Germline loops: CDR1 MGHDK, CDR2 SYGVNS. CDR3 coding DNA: TGTGCCAGCAGTGAATCTCCGGGTACAGATACGCAGTATTTT. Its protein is CASSESPGTDTQYF. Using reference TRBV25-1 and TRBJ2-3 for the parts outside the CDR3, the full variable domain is EADIYQTPRYLVIGTGKKITLECSQTMGHDKMYWYQQDPGMELHLIHYSYGVNSTEKGDLSSESTVSRIRTEHFPLTLESARPSHTSQYLCASSESPGTDTQYFGPGTRLTVL.

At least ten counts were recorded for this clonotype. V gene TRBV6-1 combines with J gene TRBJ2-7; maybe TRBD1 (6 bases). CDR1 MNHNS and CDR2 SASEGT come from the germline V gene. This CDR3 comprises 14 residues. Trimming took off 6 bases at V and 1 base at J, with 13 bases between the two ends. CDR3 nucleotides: TGTGCCAGCAGAGACCGGGGACATTCCTACGAGCAGTACTTC. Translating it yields CASRDRGHSYEQYF.

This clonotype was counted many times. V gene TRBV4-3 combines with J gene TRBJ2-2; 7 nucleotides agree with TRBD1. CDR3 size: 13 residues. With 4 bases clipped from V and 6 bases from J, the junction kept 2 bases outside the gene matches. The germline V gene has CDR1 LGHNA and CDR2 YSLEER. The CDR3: CASSRTGSGELFF. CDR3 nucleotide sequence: TGCGCCAGCAGCCGGACAGGATCCGGGGAGCTGTTTTTT.

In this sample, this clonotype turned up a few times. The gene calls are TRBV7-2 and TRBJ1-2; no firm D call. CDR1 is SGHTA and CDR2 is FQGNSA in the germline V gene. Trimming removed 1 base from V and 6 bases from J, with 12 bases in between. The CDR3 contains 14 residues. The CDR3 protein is CASSLGLGRNGYTF. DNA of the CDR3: TGTGCCAGCAGCTTAGGTCTGGGCAGGAATGGCTACACCTTC.

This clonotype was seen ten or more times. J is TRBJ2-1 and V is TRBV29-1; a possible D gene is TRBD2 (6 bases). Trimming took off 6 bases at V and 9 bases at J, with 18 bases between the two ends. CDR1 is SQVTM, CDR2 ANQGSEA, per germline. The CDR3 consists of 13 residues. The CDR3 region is CSVGDSGGGEQFF. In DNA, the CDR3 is TGCAGCGTAGGGGACTCAGGAGGCGGTGAGCAGTTCTTC.